The rows below give T cell receptor beta chains drawn from one sample of a study of response to subunit inactivated influenza vaccine. TCRdb used MiXCR to reprocess the RT-PCR reads, holding one entry per CDR3 protein. The sample carries 800,000 or so distinct CDR3 sequences, less than 25% recorded once. The sequenced sample was PBMCs from blood, obtained 5 days after vaccination. The receptors come from a middle-aged man who received an inactivated influenza vaccine. CDR3s include the opening cysteine and the closing phenylalanine or tryptophan. The D gene is left open where the match is weak. Some rows have no size entry. The others give once, few or many, or a class for an expanded clone.

d_gene	j_gene	v_gene	abundance	CDR3nt	CDR3aa
-	TRBJ2-7	TRBV7-6	-	TGTGCCAGCAGCCCCTACGTCAAGACAGAGTCTCTGGGGGAGCAGTACTTC	CASSPYVKTESLGEQYF
TRBD2	TRBJ2-1	TRBV7-9	-	TGTGCCAGCAGCATCACCGCGGGAGTCTTATTAAATGAGCAGTTCTTC	CASSITAGVLLNEQFF
TRBD1	TRBJ2-5	TRBV20-1	-	TGCAGTGCTAGCGGAACAGGGGATTGGGAAGAGACCCAGTACTTC	CSASGTGDWEETQYF
-	TRBJ1-2	TRBV3-1	-	TGTGCCAGCAGCCTTCCCAAGAGAATTGGCTACACCTTC	CASSLPKRIGYTF
-	TRBJ1-2	TRBV9	few	TGTGCCAGCAGCGCCTGGGGGATGGGCTACACCTTC	CASSAWGMGYTF
TRBD1	TRBJ2-3	TRBV20-1	-	TGCAGTGCTAAAGGGACAGGGAGCACAGATACGCACTATTTT	CSAKGTGSTDTHYF
TRBD1	TRBJ1-4	TRBV5-6	few	TGTGCCAGCAGCTTCGGGACAGGGCTTGAAAAACTGTTTTTT	CASSFGTGLEKLFF
-	TRBJ2-7	TRBV27	-	TGTGCCAGCAGTCCCCTGGGACCGTCCTACGAGCAGTACTTC	CASSPLGPSYEQYF
TRBD2	TRBJ2-1	TRBV5-5	few	TGTGCCAGCAGCGTGTCACTAGCGGGAAGCCTTGATGAGCAGTTCTTC	CASSVSLAGSLDEQFF
-	TRBJ2-1	TRBV12-3/TRBV12-4	-	TGTGCCAGCAGCAAACCGGGACTGGGCTCGGATGAGCAGTTCTTC	CASSKPGLGSDEQFF
TRBD1	TRBJ2-1	TRBV4-2	-	TGTGCCAGCAGCCAACAGGGGGAAACCTTCCTAAGCTCCTACAATGAGCAGTTCTTC	CASSQQGETFLSSYNEQFF
TRBD1	TRBJ2-7	TRBV7-8	few	TGTGCCAGCAGCGAACGGACAGGGGCCTACGAGCAGTACTTC	CASSERTGAYEQYF
TRBD2	TRBJ2-7	TRBV5-1	few	TGCGCCAGCAGCTTGGGGTCTAGCGGGAGTAACCCATACGAGCAGTACTTC	CASSLGSSGSNPYEQYF
-	TRBJ2-1	TRBV7-9	-	TGTGCCAGCAGCTTTTTGTTTCGTGGAAGGGTGGGCAATGAGCAGTTCTTC	CASSFLFRGRVGNEQFF
-	TRBJ2-6	TRBV29-1	few	TGCAGCGTTTTGGGACCCTTCTCCTCTGGGGCCAACGTCCTGACTTTC	CSVLGPFSSGANVLTF
-	TRBJ1-5	TRBV20-1	few	TGCAGTGCTAGAGATCCGCTTTTCAATAGCAATCAGCCCCAGCATTTT	CSARDPLFNSNQPQHF
TRBD1	TRBJ2-1	TRBV11-2	few	TGTGCCAGCAGCCTCCTGGGACAGGGTGAATACAATGAGCAGTTCTTC	CASSLLGQGEYNEQFF